A selection of T cell receptor beta chains follows, all from one sample in a study of beta chain features in type 1 diabetes. Assay: immunoSEQ multiplex PCR; the TCRdb copy retains only in-frame clones and omits some. The sample shows about 340,000 clones, approximately 8.2% of them seen only once. Sequenced material: central memory CD4+ T cells from blood. Every receptor here comes from a woman younger than 30 in good health. The CDR3 runs from the conserved cysteine through the conserved F or W. The order of the fields is CDR3 protein, CDR3 DNA, J gene, V gene, clone size, D gene. The D gene is left open where the match is weak. Clone size is given for some rows only: seen once, a few or many times, or a class if the clone is expanded.

CDR3: CAISPRERTYEQYF; DNA: TGTGCCATCAGTCCACGAGAACGGACCTACGAGCAGTACTTC; J: TRBJ2-7; V: TRBV10-3; size: NA; D: NA
CDR3: CASSAGTSGYNEQFF; DNA: TGTGCCAGCAGCGCGGGGACTAGCGGTTACAATGAGCAGTTCTTC; J: TRBJ2-1; V: TRBV5-4; size: many; D: TRBD2
CDR3: CASSAVGDLSGNTIYF; DNA: TGTGCCAGCAGCGCAGTCGGGGATCTCTCTGGAAACACCATATATTTT; J: TRBJ1-3; V: TRBV9; size: few; D: NA
CDR3: CASKLNRDNTEAFF; DNA: TGTGCCAGCAAACTAAACAGGGATAACACTGAAGCTTTCTTT; J: TRBJ1-1; V: TRBV2; size: few; D: NA
CDR3: CASSMMRLAGPDNEQFF; DNA: TGTGCCAGTAGTATGATGCGACTAGCGGGGCCCGACAATGAGCAGTTCTTC; J: TRBJ2-1; V: TRBV19; size: few; D: TRBD2
CDR3: CASARGGPQETQYF; DNA: TGTGCCAGCGCACGGGGCGGACCCCAAGAGACCCAGTACTTC; J: TRBJ2-5; V: TRBV18; size: NA; D: NA
CDR3: CASASWSSYNEQFF; DNA: TGTGCCAGCGCATCCTGGAGCTCCTACAATGAGCAGTTCTTC; J: TRBJ2-1; V: TRBV27; size: NA; D: NA
CDR3: CATSRESVGSRADTQYF; DNA: TGTGCCACCAGCAGAGAAAGTGTCGGGAGTCGGGCAGATACGCAGTATTTT; J: TRBJ2-3; V: TRBV15; size: NA; D: NA
CDR3: CASSFSGSLIEQFF; DNA: TGTGCCAGCAGCTTCAGCGGGAGTCTGATTGAGCAGTTCTTC; J: TRBJ2-1; V: TRBV7-9; size: many; D: TRBD2
CDR3: CASSYISGSGYEQFF; DNA: TGTGCCAGCAGCTACATTAGCGGGAGTGGGTATGAGCAGTTCTTC; J: TRBJ2-1; V: TRBV11-2; size: few; D: TRBD2
CDR3: CASSFSLQNTLRTDTQYF; DNA: TGTGCCAGCAGCTTTTCCCTCCAGAATACTTTACGCACAGATACGCAGTATTTT; J: TRBJ2-3; V: TRBV5-4; size: NA; D: NA
CDR3: CASRPESHRSYGYTF; DNA: TGTGCCAGCAGGCCAGAGAGTCATCGTTCGTATGGCTACACCTTC; J: TRBJ1-2; V: TRBV6-5; size: few; D: NA
CDR3: CASSSQGTGTQYF; DNA: TGTGCCAGCAGCTCGCAGGGGACAGGGACCCAGTACTTC; J: TRBJ2-5; V: TRBV7-2; size: NA; D: TRBD1
CDR3: CASNTANYGYTF; DNA: TGTGCCAGTAATACAGCTAACTATGGCTACACCTTC; J: TRBJ1-2; V: TRBV19; size: few; D: NA
CDR3: CASSLQRETTQYF; DNA: TGTGCCAGCAGCTTACAGCGGGAGACGACCCAGTACTTC; J: TRBJ2-5; V: TRBV11-2; size: many; D: TRBD2
CDR3: CATSRQLDYGYTF; DNA: TGTGCCACCAGTCGACAACTTGACTATGGCTACACCTTC; J: TRBJ1-2; V: TRBV15; size: NA; D: NA
CDR3: CASSLGAGAAYNEQFF; DNA: TGTGCCAGCAGTTTAGGAGCGGGAGCTGCCTACAATGAGCAGTTCTTC; J: TRBJ2-1; V: TRBV27; size: few; D: TRBD2
CDR3: CASSLDTGPYEKLFF; DNA: TGCGCCAGCAGCTTGGACACGGGACCCTATGAAAAACTGTTTTTT; J: TRBJ1-4; V: TRBV5-1; size: NA; D: NA
CDR3: CSVAGRNTEAFF; DNA: TGCAGCGTTGCGGGTCGGAACACTGAAGCTTTCTTT; J: TRBJ1-1; V: TRBV29-1; size: few; D: NA
CDR3: CSVVVGSSFAGELFF; DNA: TGCAGCGTTGTGGTAGGGTCAAGCTTCGCCGGGGAGCTGTTTTTT; J: TRBJ2-2; V: TRBV29-1; size: few; D: NA
CDR3: CASSIRADGYTF; DNA: TGTGCCAGCAGCATTCGCGCTGATGGCTACACCTTC; J: TRBJ1-2; V: TRBV28; size: NA; D: NA
CDR3: CASSDLAAESSYNEQFF; DNA: TGTGCCAGCAGTGATTTAGCCGCGGAGAGCTCCTACAATGAGCAGTTCTTC; J: TRBJ2-1; V: TRBV25-1; size: NA; D: NA
CDR3: CASGQGYGANVLTF; DNA: TGTGCCAGCGGACAGGGTTACGGGGCCAACGTCCTGACTTTC; J: TRBJ2-6; V: TRBV7-6; size: few; D: TRBD1
CDR3: CASRPTGSPSSQETQYF; DNA: TGCGCCAGTAGACCAACGGGGTCCCCATCCTCTCAAGAGACCCAGTACTTC; J: TRBJ2-5; V: TRBV5-1; size: few; D: NA
CDR3: CASSPGTGIYEQYF; DNA: TGTGCCAGCTCACCAGGGACAGGGATCTACGAGCAGTACTTC; J: TRBJ2-7; V: TRBV18; size: few; D: TRBD1
CDR3: CASSRREKNNEQFF; DNA: TGTGCCAGCAGTCGGCGGGAGAAGAACAATGAGCAGTTCTTC; J: TRBJ2-1; V: TRBV2; size: NA; D: TRBD2
CDR3: CASSLSKNIQYF; DNA: TGTGCCAGCAGCTTATCCAAAAACATTCAGTACTTC; J: TRBJ2-4; V: TRBV7-3; size: NA; D: NA
CDR3: CASTDTGGASSYEQYF; DNA: TGTGCCAGCACCGATACAGGGGGCGCTAGCTCCTACGAGCAGTACTTC; J: TRBJ2-7; V: TRBV7-2; size: NA; D: TRBD1
CDR3: CASSQQGFSGNTIYF; DNA: TGTGCCAGCAGTCAACAGGGTTTCTCTGGAAACACCATATATTTT; J: TRBJ1-3; V: TRBV2; size: few; D: NA
CDR3: CASRPRPGPNKIQETQYF; DNA: TGCGCCAGCAGGCCTCGACCCGGACCAAACAAGATCCAAGAGACCCAGTACTTC; J: TRBJ2-5; V: TRBV5-1; size: NA; D: NA
CDR3: CASSIEGTNGLPQHF; DNA: TGTGCCAGTAGTATTGAGGGGACTAACGGTCTGCCCCAGCATTTT; J: TRBJ1-5; V: TRBV19; size: few; D: NA
CDR3: CASSPLVGWDQPQHF; DNA: TGTGCCAGCAGCCCCCTTGTGGGATGGGATCAGCCCCAGCATTTT; J: TRBJ1-5; V: TRBV7-2; size: NA; D: NA
CDR3: CASSSEPHRVGGELFF; DNA: TGTGCCAGCAGCTCAGAGCCCCACAGGGTTGGCGGGGAGCTGTTTTTT; J: TRBJ2-2; V: TRBV7-3; size: NA; D: NA
CDR3: CASSSRQDPEKLFF; DNA: TGTGCCAGCAGTTCACGACAGGACCCAGAAAAACTGTTTTTT; J: TRBJ1-4; V: TRBV27; size: NA; D: NA
CDR3: CASSFQSGEQFF; DNA: TGTGCCAGCAGCTTTCAGTCAGGAGAGCAGTTCTTC; J: TRBJ2-1; V: TRBV7-6; size: few; D: NA
CDR3: CASSLRAGFGTEAFF; DNA: TGTGCCAGCAGTTTAAGGGCAGGGTTTGGAACTGAAGCTTTCTTT; J: TRBJ1-1; V: TRBV27; size: few; D: NA
CDR3: CASSPQETQYF; DNA: TGTGCCAGCTCCCCGCAAGAGACCCAGTACTTC; J: TRBJ2-5; V: TRBV18; size: few; D: NA
CDR3: CASSGSGIGETQYF; DNA: TGTGCCAGCAGTGGATCGGGGATCGGAGAGACCCAGTACTTC; J: TRBJ2-5; V: TRBV2; size: few; D: NA
CDR3: CASSSVSPGELFF; DNA: TGTGCCAGCAGTTCCGTCTCTCCCGGGGAGCTGTTTTTT; J: TRBJ2-2; V: TRBV5-6; size: NA; D: NA
CDR3: CASSPRARGGYEQYF; DNA: TGTGCCAGCTCACCACGAGCCAGGGGAGGCTACGAGCAGTACTTC; J: TRBJ2-7; V: TRBV18; size: few; D: NA
CDR3: CATSRDRGQGMSYTF; DNA: TGTGCCACCAGCAGAGATAGGGGACAGGGAATGAGCTACACCTTC; J: TRBJ1-2; V: TRBV15; size: few; D: TRBD1
CDR3: CASSLGLQPQHF; DNA: TGTGCCAGCAGCTTAGGTCTTCAGCCCCAGCATTTT; J: TRBJ1-5; V: TRBV7-2; size: NA; D: NA
CDR3: CASSLDRVGEQYF; DNA: TGTGCCAGCAGCTTAGACAGGGTAGGCGAGCAGTACTTC; J: TRBJ2-7; V: TRBV7-8; size: NA; D: NA
CDR3: CASSQGLTGGYETQYF; DNA: TGTGCCAGCAGCCAAGGTCTGACGGGAGGGTATGAGACCCAGTACTTC; J: TRBJ2-5; V: TRBV7-9; size: NA; D: TRBD2
CDR3: CASSPDPGGNYGYTF; DNA: TGCGCCAGCAGCCCGGATCCCGGAGGGAACTATGGCTACACCTTC; J: TRBJ1-2; V: TRBV4-3; size: NA; D: NA
CDR3: CASSRDRGLMDTQYF; DNA: TGTGCCAGCAGCCGTGACAGGGGGCTTATGGATACGCAGTATTTT; J: TRBJ2-3; V: TRBV9; size: few; D: TRBD1
CDR3: CASTAHTGELFF; DNA: TGTGCCAGCACGGCACACACCGGGGAGCTGTTTTTT; J: TRBJ2-2; V: TRBV6-6; size: few; D: NA
CDR3: CSGWNSYEQYF; DNA: TGCAGTGGGTGGAACTCCTACGAGCAGTACTTC; J: TRBJ2-7; V: TRBV20-1; size: NA; D: NA
CDR3: CASSTRPPAYTDTQYF; DNA: TGTGCCAGCAGTACGCGGCCGCCAGCTTACACAGATACGCAGTATTTT; J: TRBJ2-3; V: TRBV27; size: NA; D: NA
CDR3: CSASSFEKLFF; DNA: TGCAGTGCTTCGAGTTTTGAAAAACTGTTTTTT; J: TRBJ1-4; V: TRBV20-1; size: NA; D: NA
CDR3: CASSLSGRSNTGELFF; DNA: TGCGCCAGCAGCTTGTCAGGGCGTAGCAACACCGGGGAGCTGTTTTTT; J: TRBJ2-2; V: TRBV5-1; size: many; D: NA
CDR3: CASSLSVTGASTNEKLFF; DNA: TGTGCCAGCAGCTTAAGTGTTACGGGCGCGTCGACTAATGAAAAACTGTTTTTT; J: TRBJ1-4; V: TRBV7-8; size: few; D: NA
CDR3: CASSQGSQETQYF; DNA: TGTGCCAGTAGCCAGGGCAGTCAAGAGACCCAGTACTTC; J: TRBJ2-5; V: TRBV19; size: NA; D: NA